These 32 T cell receptor beta chains were sequenced from one sample in a study of T-cell memory formation after mild COVID-19. TCRdb recomputed calls from the 5' RACE reads with MiXCR, one row per CDR3 protein. The sample lists more than 300,000 distinct CDR3 sequences; roughly 15% were seen once. The sequenced material came from PBMCs or a T cell subset sorted from them (not recorded which). All receptors come from a man between 18 and 35 years old who had mild COVID-19 (a few samples of this study predate the infection). Cell type and time point are not known.

The sample holds a few counts of this clonotype. The V call is TRBV7-2, the J call TRBJ2-4, with D possibly being TRBD2 (6 bases). Trimming stripped 5 bases from V and 3 bases from J, with 20 bases between. CDR3 size: 17 residues. Germline V lookup: CDR1 SGHTA, CDR2 FQGNSA. The CDR3 spells CASSTRGDSAVKNIQYF. The DNA of the CDR3 is TGTGCCAGCAGCACAAGAGGGGACTCGGCGGTCAAAAACATTCAGTACTTC.

Here the CDR3 reads CSARTGDQPQHF. DNA for the CDR3: TGCAGTGCGCGGACAGGGGATCAGCCCCAGCATTTT. The chain is built from TRBV20-1 and TRBJ1-5; TRBD1 aligns across 9 bases. J gave up 5 bases and V 6 bases, and 2 bases lay outside the gene matches. CDR1 is DFQATT and CDR2 is SNEGSKA in the germline V gene (reference sequence). This CDR3 spans 12 amino acids.

This clonotype showed up many times. V and J are TRBV10-3 and TRBJ1-5, with a possible D match to TRBD1 (5 bases). Trimming took 0 bases from V and 5 from J, leaving 11 bases between them. Germline V lookup: CDR1 ENHRY, CDR2 SYGVKD. The CDR3 sequence is 15 residues long. CDR3 DNA: TGTGCCATCAGTGAGTCAAGGGGTTGGCATCAGCCCCAGCATTTT. Amino acid sequence: CAISESRGWHQPQHF.

As regards this clonotype: Its ends do not fully match the called genes, so a read error is possible. The V and J genes are TRBV4-2 and TRBJ2-1; possible D gene TRBD1, 5 bases. CDR1 and CDR2 from the germline V gene are LGHNA and YNFKEQ. The CDR3 sequence is 13 residues long. This CDR3 is CASSQGDVKEQFF. DNA of the CDR3: TGTGCCAGCAGTCAAGGGGATGTAAAAGAGCAGTTCTTC.

The sample holds many counts of this clonotype. The rearrangement links TRBV4-3 to TRBJ2-2, with no clear D. Trimming shortened V by 1 base and J by 0 bases, and 9 bases separated the two germline ends. CDR1 is LGHNA and CDR2 is YSLEER in the germline V gene. CDR3 length: 16 residues. CDR3 DNA: TGCGCCAGCAGCCAAGCCTGGCGCGCGAACACCGGGGAGCTGTTTTTT. It encodes CASSQAWRANTGELFF.

This clonotype was found a few times. This sequence joins TRBV19 and TRBJ2-7, with TRBD1 identical over 8 bases. Germline trimming cut 6 bases from V and 0 bases from J; bases unmatched to any gene: 4. CDR1 LNHDA and CDR2 SQIVND come from the germline V gene (reference sequence). The CDR3 spans 14 residues. The DNA for the CDR3 is TGTGCCAGTAGCGAACAGGGGGTCTCCTACGAGCAGTACTTC. It translates to CASSEQGVSYEQYF.

This sequence joins TRBV7-2 and TRBJ2-3, with D perhaps matching TRBD1 (6 bases). This CDR3 comprises 14 residues. V was pared by 5 bases and J by 2 bases, with 11 bases between. Germline loops: CDR1 SGHTA, CDR2 FQGNSA. The CDR3 here is CASSGGLNTDTQYF. The CDR3 DNA reads as TGTGCCAGCAGCGGGGGCCTTAACACAGATACGCAGTATTTT.

This clonotype was observed many times. CDR3 sequence reads: CSAPVAGGGLYNTGELFF. The CDR3 bases are TGCAGTGCCCCCGTCGCAGGGGGGGGCCTGTATAACACCGGGGAGCTGTTTTTT. The J gene is TRBJ2-2, the V gene TRBV20-1; D assignment may be TRBD1 or TRBD2 (7 bases each). With 6 bases removed from V and 2 bases from J, the gap between germline ends came to 25 bases. Germline V gene sequence: CDR1 DFQATT, CDR2 SNEGSKA (reference sequence). This CDR3 spans 18 amino acids.

The genes are TRBV5-1 and TRBJ1-1; 7 bases map to TRBD1. This CDR3 is built from 15 residues. Germline CDR1 reads SGHRS; CDR2 reads YFSETQ. Trimming took 4 bases from V and 7 from J; bases not matched to a gene: 13. CDR3 sequence (DNA): TGCGCCAGCAGCCGGCTTGACAGGGCGGTCGGTGAAGCTTTCTTT. Translation gives CASSRLDRAVGEAFF.

This clonotype was counted only a few times. This rearrangement joins TRBV5-4 to TRBJ2-1; 13 bases fit TRBD2. V was pared by 4 bases and J by 9 bases, with 13 bases of the junction left unmatched. Germline CDR1 is SGHNT and CDR2 is YYREEE (reference sequence). The CDR3 spans 17 residues. CDR3 protein: CASSPRTSGGDRSEQFF. Here the CDR3 DNA reads TGTGCCAGCAGCCCGAGGACTAGCGGGGGTGATCGTAGTGAGCAGTTCTTC.

This clonotype appeared a few times. This sequence joins TRBV27 and TRBJ1-6; the match to TRBD1 covers 7 bases. Trimming removed 4 bases from V and 13 bases from J; junction bases left unmatched: 13. Per germline, CDR1 MNHEY and CDR2 SMNVEV (reference sequence). This CDR3 region has 15 residues. This chain's CDR3 is CASSSGPTGQRPLHF. The CDR3 nucleotides are TGTGCCAGCAGTTCTGGGCCGACGGGACAGCGTCCCCTCCACTTT.

The rearrangement joins TRBV7-8 to TRBJ2-2, with TRBD1 matching 9 bases. Germline CDR1 reads SGHVS; CDR2 reads FQNEAQ. The CDR3 totals 16 residues. The junction had 6 bases not matched to a gene; V was cut back by 5 bases and J by 2 bases. As DNA, the CDR3 is TGTGCCAGCAGCCTCCACAGGGGGCGAAACACCGGGGAGCTGTTTTTT. Translation: CASSLHRGRNTGELFF.

This clonotype was recorded once. The junction departs from germline at one end; a sequencing error may be responsible. V usage is TRBV4-2 and J usage is TRBJ2-1; D is perhaps TRBD2 (5 bases). Germline CDR1 reads LGHNA; CDR2 reads YNFKEQ. The CDR3 is made up of 16 amino acids. As DNA, the CDR3 is TGTGCCAGCAGACAAGTCAAGGCGGGTCCCCTCAATGAGCAGTTCTTC. Translated, it gives CASRQVKAGPLNEQFF.

This clonotype was counted a few times. The chain has TRBV7-8 and TRBJ2-7; D is perhaps TRBD1 (6 bases). CDR1 and CDR2 (germline): SGHVS, FQNEAQ. The CDR3 length is 13 residues. Trimming took 5 bases from V and 6 from J, leaving 14 bases between them. In DNA form, the CDR3 reads TGTGCCAGCAGCCCAAGTACAGGGTTCGAGCAGTACTTC. Encoded protein: CASSPSTGFEQYF.

Only a few counts were recorded for this clonotype. The chain carries TRBV6-6 and TRBJ1-5; D might be TRBD1 (6 bases). CDR1 MNHNY and CDR2 SVGAGI come from the germline V gene (reference sequence). The CDR3 sequence is 14 residues long. Trimming took 6 bases from V and 3 from J, leaving 12 bases between them. The CDR3 DNA sequence: TGTGCCAGCAGCAGGGACATTGACAATCAGCCCCAGCATTTT. It yields the protein CASSRDIDNQPQHF.

This clonotype has only a few counts. The chain has TRBV4-1 and TRBJ2-3; tentative D call: TRBD2 (5 bases). Deletions cut 7 bases from V and 4 bases from J, with 12 bases between. The CDR3 contains 13 residues. Germline loops: CDR1 MGHRA, CDR2 YSYEKL. CDR3 residues: CASTLPGSDTQYF. The CDR3 region has the DNA TGCGCCAGCACCCTCCCGGGGTCAGATACGCAGTATTTT.

The genes are TRBV4-2 and TRBJ1-1, with TRBD1 matching 8 bases. This CDR3 spans 15 amino acids. The germline CDR1 and CDR2 sequences are LGHNA and YNFKEQ. With 7 bases clipped from V and 5 bases from J, the junction kept 12 bases outside the gene matches. The CDR3 nucleotides read TGTGCCAGCATCCCCGGACAGGGCAAATTAACTGAAGCTTTCTTT. It specifies CASIPGQGKLTEAFF.

This clonotype was recorded many times. Compared with germline, one end of the junction differs, possibly owing to a read error. The CDR3: CASSAQGNTEAFF. CDR3 nucleotides: TGCGCCAGCAGCGCACAGGGGAACACTGAAGCTTTCTTT. V gene TRBV12-3 or TRBV12-4 combines with J gene TRBJ1-1; tentative D call: TRBD1 (6 bases). The CDR3 length is 13 residues.

The chain links TRBV6-1 to TRBJ1-2, with D hard to call. This CDR3 spans 12 amino acids. Germline V gives CDR1 MNHNS, CDR2 SASEGT. Trimming removed 8 bases at V and 4 bases at J, with 11 bases between. CDR3 amino acids: CASAVDGYGYTF. CDR3 nucleotide sequence: TGTGCCAGCGCAGTAGACGGCTATGGCTACACCTTC.

This clonotype was detected only a few times. The rearrangement links TRBV5-1 to TRBJ2-5; no clear D gene. V lost 0 bases, J lost 5 bases, and 14 bases lay in between. This CDR3 spans 15 amino acids. CDR1 is SGHRS, CDR2 YFSETQ, per germline. The CDR3 nucleotides are TGCGCCAGCAGCTTGGGTGCTAGTCTTTCCGAGACCCAGTACTTC. Translated, it gives CASSLGASLSETQYF.

This chain joins TRBV7-9 and TRBJ1-4; D unresolved. The length of the CDR3 is 12 residues. The V end was cut by 2 bases, the J end by 7 bases, with 5 bases between. Germline loops: CDR1 SEHNR, CDR2 FQNEAQ (reference sequence). For the CDR3, the DNA is TGTGCCAGCAGCTTAATCGGTGAAAAACTGTTTTTT. This encodes CASSLIGEKLFF. The complete variable domain, with remaining parts taken from reference TRBV7-9 and TRBJ1-4, reads DTGVSQNPRHKITKRGQNVTFRCDPISEHNRLYWYRQTLGQGPEFLTYFQNEAQLEKSRLLSDRFSAERPKGSFSTLEIQRTEQGDSAMYLCASSLIGEKLFFGSGTQLSVL.

V is TRBV7-3 and J is TRBJ2-1; TRBD2 matches 9 bases. Per germline, CDR1 SGHTA and CDR2 FQGTGA. This CDR3 region has 18 residues. Losses at the gene ends were 4 bases for V and 2 bases for J; bases not matched to a gene: 12. In DNA form, the CDR3 reads TGTGCCAGCAGCTCCCACCGGGCTAGCGGGGAGACCTACAATGAGCAGTTCTTC. This encodes CASSSHRASGETYNEQFF.

This clonotype was seen a few times. This sequence joins TRBV4-3 and TRBJ1-2; tentatively, D is TRBD1 (6 bases). Trimming left V 0 bases short and J 4 bases short, with 12 bases between. CDR1 and CDR2 from the germline V gene are LGHNA and YSLEER. This CDR3 contains 15 residues. CDR3 sequence (DNA): TGCGCCAGCAGCCAAGATGATTGGGGGCTCTATGGCTACACCTTC. It specifies CASSQDDWGLYGYTF.

This clonotype was detected ten times or more. The junction departs from the called germline gene at one end, perhaps through a read error. V is TRBV7-7 and J is TRBJ2-5, with 9 bases that match TRBD2. This CDR3 is 15 amino acids long. Germline V gives CDR1 SSHAT, CDR2 FNYEAQ (reference sequence). The CDR3 DNA reads as TGTGCTAGCAGCTTTGCTAGCGGGGCGGCAGAGACCCAGTACTTC. Its translation is CASSFASGAAETQYF.

This clonotype was found a few times. The chain carries TRBV2 and TRBJ2-4; D ambiguous. The length of the CDR3 is 13 residues. From germline, CDR1 is SNHLY and CDR2 FYNNEI. The germline V and J ends were trimmed by 6 bases and 1 base, with 7 bases remaining between them. CDR3 sequence: CASRPWAKNIQYF. The CDR3 DNA is TGTGCCAGCAGGCCCTGGGCCAAAAACATTCAGTACTTC.

A note on this clonotype: A single base separates this from a much larger clone, so it may be a read error. The rearrangement joins TRBV12-3 or TRBV12-4 to TRBJ2-5; D gene uncertain. With 2 bases removed from V and 4 bases from J, the gap between germline ends came to 11 bases. The CDR3 runs 14 residues. The CDR3, as DNA: TGTGCCAGCAGTTTACTCGTGGAACGAGAGACCCAGTACTTC. Residues: CASSLLVERETQYF.

The chain uses TRBV7-9 and TRBJ1-1; D not resolved. The V and J ends lost 5 bases and 7 bases respectively, with 11 bases between them. Germline-derived CDR1 and CDR2 are SEHNR and FQNEAQ (reference sequence). The CDR3 covers 12 residues. CDR3 DNA: TGTGCCAGCAGCCAAAAAATCGGTGAAGCTTTCTTT. It specifies CASSQKIGEAFF.

This clonotype was seen ten or more times. The chain links TRBV7-2 to TRBJ1-6, with D possibly TRBD1 on 5 matching bases. Trimming shortened V by 4 bases and J by 5 bases, and 9 bases separated the two germline ends. The CDR3 runs to 14 residues. The germline V gene has CDR1 SGHTA and CDR2 FQGNSA. The CDR3 reads CASSSRADNSPLHF. CDR3 DNA: TGTGCCAGCAGCTCCAGGGCGGATAATTCACCCCTCCACTTT.

The rearrangement uses TRBV6-1 and TRBJ1-6; 9 nucleotides agree with TRBD1. J gave up 9 bases and V 8 bases, and 5 bases lay outside the gene matches. Per germline, CDR1 MNHNS and CDR2 SASEGT. The CDR3 length is 13 residues. The CDR3 DNA is TGTGCCAGCCGGGGACAGGGAAGTTCACCCCTCCACTTT. Protein product: CASRGQGSSPLHF.

This chain links TRBV5-1 with TRBJ1-1; perhaps TRBD1 as D (6 bases). CDR1 SGHRS and CDR2 YFSETQ come from the germline V gene. The CDR3 is 14 amino acids. V was clipped by 4 bases and J by 4 bases, with 14 bases between them. The CDR3 sequence: CASSTNRVGTEAFF. CDR3 nucleotide sequence: TGCGCCAGCAGCACAAACAGGGTGGGCACTGAAGCTTTCTTT.

This clonotype was seen only a few times. The chain carries TRBV6-6 and TRBJ1-1; TRBD1 aligns across 10 bases. The germline V gene encodes CDR1 MNHNY and CDR2 SVGAGI (reference sequence). The CDR3 contains 16 residues. V lost 4 bases to trimming and J lost 5 bases; unmatched junction nucleotides: 10. The CDR3 coding sequence is TGTGCCAGCAGTTCCGAGGGGACAGGGGAGGGGACTGAAGCTTTCTTT. Translating it yields CASSSEGTGEGTEAFF.

This clonotype was counted a few times. The chain couples TRBV20-1 to TRBJ2-1; no clear D. The CDR3 has 15 residues. V was cut by 2 bases and J by 0 bases, with 11 bases left in between. The germline V gene encodes CDR1 DFQATT and CDR2 SNEGSKA (reference sequence). CDR3 sequence: CSARPVLSSYNEQFF. CDR3 DNA sequence: TGCAGTGCTAGACCGGTCTTGAGCTCCTACAATGAGCAGTTCTTC.